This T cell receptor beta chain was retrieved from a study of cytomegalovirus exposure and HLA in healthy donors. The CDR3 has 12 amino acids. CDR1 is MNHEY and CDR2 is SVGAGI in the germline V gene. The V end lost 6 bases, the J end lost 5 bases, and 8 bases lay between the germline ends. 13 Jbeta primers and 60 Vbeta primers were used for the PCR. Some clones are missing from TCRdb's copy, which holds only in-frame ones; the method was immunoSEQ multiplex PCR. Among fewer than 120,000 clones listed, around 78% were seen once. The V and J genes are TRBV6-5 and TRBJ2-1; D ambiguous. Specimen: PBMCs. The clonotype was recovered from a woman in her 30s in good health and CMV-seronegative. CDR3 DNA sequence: TGTGCCAGCAGCTCCAACAACAATGAGCAGTTCTTC. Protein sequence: CASSSNNNEQFF.